This T cell receptor (beta chain) was sequenced in a study of cytomegalovirus exposure and HLA in healthy donors. Study findings and constraints: In a later analysis, TCR beta V- and J-gene trimming was associated with a missense DCLRE1C variant. Later analysis indicated greater clonal expansion among HLA-associated TCR beta chains than among equally common other chains. For most TCR beta V segments, an earlier analysis put the productive rate at about 87% or about 30% of the time. In a later analysis, specific HLA alleles were associated with about 18,000 TCR beta sequences at a 0.05 false discovery rate.

The trim removed 4 bases at V and 2 bases at J, leaving 6 bases unmatched. The CDR3 spans 15 residues. Germline CDR1 SGHNT, CDR2 YYREEE (reference sequence). PCR was performed using 60 Vbeta and 13 Jbeta primers. Assay: immunoSEQ multiplex PCR; the TCRdb copy retains only in-frame clones and omits some. The table has 150,000 or so clones, approximately 80% seen once. To note about this clone: Its antigen is unidentified.

The chain joins TRBV5-4 to TRBJ2-7, with 10 positions matching TRBD1. Sequencing was carried out using PBMCs. This sequence originates from a woman aged 50 to 60 in good health and CMV-seropositive. CDR3 DNA: TGTGCCAGCAGCCCCGGACAGGGGGGGACCTACGAGCAGTACTTC. Its protein product is CASSPGQGGTYEQYF.